This T cell receptor beta chain was obtained from a study of T cell responses to AZD1222 COVID-19 vaccine. Produced via immunoSEQ multiplex PCR; TCRdb's table is partial and in-frame only. The table has roughly 120,000 clones, around 87% seen once. A remark on this clone: What it binds is not known.

General observations from the study: Baseline seropositivity characterized only six or seven AZD1222 recipients. Sampling captured repertoires only after the peak T cell response.

The source was peripheral blood, collected on day 0 of AZD1222 vaccination. This TCR was sampled from an adult in good health.

The DNA of the CDR3 is TGTGCCTGGAGGGACAGTAACTATGGCTACACCTTC. It translates to CAWRDSNYGYTF. V is TRBV30 and J is TRBJ1-2; D is perhaps TRBD1 (6 bases). From germline, CDR1 is GTSNPN and CDR2 SVGIG (reference sequence). The CDR3 sequence is 12 residues long. V lost 3 bases to trimming and J lost 1 base, with 6 bases between them.